This TCR delta chain was sequenced in a study of gammadelta T cells in human blood (dated by TCRdb to 2018 to 2021). What the authors observed across the whole study: The study reported that microbial exposure appeared to drive polyclonal expansion of innate gamma-delta T cells immediately after birth.

The method was RT-PCR. Instrument used: Illumina MiSeq. TCRdb called clones from the public reads with CATT, and repeated DNA sequences were later combined into one row. For this sample there are around 1,000 delta-chain clones; roughly 19% appear just once. The ten largest clonotypes hold less than 20% of the sample. This clone has more than one count but fewer than ten. Its binding antigen is unknown. This sequence is one base from a far larger clone and is likely a read error. Looking up the germline V gene yields CDR1 GEAIGNYY and CDR2 EKD. The CDR3 contains 16 residues, cysteine and phenylalanine counted. The CDR3 DNA has 48 bases and is translated from base 1. The junction shows trimming of 3 bases on V and 3 bases on J, and the gene matches do not reach 6 bases of it.

The sequence was collected from a human donor. The sequenced sample consisted of Vgamma9Vdelta2 gamma-delta T cells from infant blood. The chain was built from TRDV2 and TRDJ1; TRDD3 lines up with 13 middle nucleotides. Here is the DNA: TGTGCCTGTGACGTACTGGGGGATACGTCGGCCGATAAACTCATCTTT. This sequence encodes CACDVLGDTSADKLIF.